This T cell receptor beta chain was captured by sequencing in a study of blood T cells in healthy people across ages. General study results and limits: Long-lived donors exceeded aged donors in naive CD4+ cells and diversity.

Alongside a J-beta primer mix, a sample-barcoded 5' primer served in a second PCR lasting 7 to 11 cycles. A single record per CDR3 protein comes from TCRdb applying MiXCR to the 5' RACE reads. The data contain 600,000 to 850,000 distinct CDR3 sequences, just under 25% of them singletons. To note about this clonotype: Its antigen is not known.

With 0 bases clipped from V and 4 bases from J, the junction kept 11 bases outside the gene matches. Germline V gene sequence: CDR1 LGHNA, CDR2 YSLEER. The CDR3 covers 20 residues. These same data were also listed under a study on T cells of mothers and their children. That source reports: Three healthy Caucasian mothers and their six children were the donors.

The chain uses TRBV4-3 and TRBJ2-5, with 16 bases matching TRBD2. The sample consisted of blood. The TCR was taken from a boy aged 5-17 years in good health. This CDR3 reads CASSQDFVGTSGGVPETQYF. DNA for the CDR3: TGCGCCAGCAGCCAAGACTTCGTCGGGACTAGCGGGGGGGTGCCAGAGACCCAGTACTTC.